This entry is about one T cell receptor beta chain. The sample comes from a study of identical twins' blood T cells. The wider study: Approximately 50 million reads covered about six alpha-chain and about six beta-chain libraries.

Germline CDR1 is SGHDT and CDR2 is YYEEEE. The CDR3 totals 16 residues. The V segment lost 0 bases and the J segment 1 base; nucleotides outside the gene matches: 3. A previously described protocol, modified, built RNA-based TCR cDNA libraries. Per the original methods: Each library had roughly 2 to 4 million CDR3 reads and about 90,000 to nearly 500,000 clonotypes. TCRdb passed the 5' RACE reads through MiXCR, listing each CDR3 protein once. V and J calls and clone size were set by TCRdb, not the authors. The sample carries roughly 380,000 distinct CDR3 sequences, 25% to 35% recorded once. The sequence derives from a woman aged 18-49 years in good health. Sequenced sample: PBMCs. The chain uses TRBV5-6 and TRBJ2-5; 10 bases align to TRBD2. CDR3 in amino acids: CASSLGWTSGQETQYF. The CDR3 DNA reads TGTGCCAGCAGCTTGGGTTGGACTAGCGGCCAAGAGACCCAGTACTTC.